This entry describes one T cell receptor beta chain. Its antigen is unknown. A second roughly 6 to 12 cycle PCR used barcoded and J-beta primers. MiXCR, run by TCRdb on the 5' RACE reads, gives a single entry per CDR3 protein. This sample has roughly 1.6 million distinct CDR3 sequences, with roughly 30% found just once. The CDR3 length is 14 residues. The germline V gene encodes CDR1 DFQATT and CDR2 SNEGSKA (reference sequence). The V gene end was trimmed by 0 bases and the J gene end by 5 bases; junction bases not matched to a gene: 6. The data belong to a study of blood T cells in healthy people across ages. Study results and limitations: Naive T cell percentage and TCR beta diversity correlated strongly. No conclusive comparison of naive versus antigen-experienced cells was possible with unsorted PBMCs.

The V gene is TRBV20-1, the J gene TRBJ1-1, with 7 bases lining up with TRBD1. This sequence was found in a woman aged 25 to 39 in good health. Sequenced input: blood. The CDR3 is CSAREGKGATEAFF. The CDR3 DNA follows: TGCAGTGCTAGAGAGGGGAAGGGGGCAACTGAAGCTTTCTTT.